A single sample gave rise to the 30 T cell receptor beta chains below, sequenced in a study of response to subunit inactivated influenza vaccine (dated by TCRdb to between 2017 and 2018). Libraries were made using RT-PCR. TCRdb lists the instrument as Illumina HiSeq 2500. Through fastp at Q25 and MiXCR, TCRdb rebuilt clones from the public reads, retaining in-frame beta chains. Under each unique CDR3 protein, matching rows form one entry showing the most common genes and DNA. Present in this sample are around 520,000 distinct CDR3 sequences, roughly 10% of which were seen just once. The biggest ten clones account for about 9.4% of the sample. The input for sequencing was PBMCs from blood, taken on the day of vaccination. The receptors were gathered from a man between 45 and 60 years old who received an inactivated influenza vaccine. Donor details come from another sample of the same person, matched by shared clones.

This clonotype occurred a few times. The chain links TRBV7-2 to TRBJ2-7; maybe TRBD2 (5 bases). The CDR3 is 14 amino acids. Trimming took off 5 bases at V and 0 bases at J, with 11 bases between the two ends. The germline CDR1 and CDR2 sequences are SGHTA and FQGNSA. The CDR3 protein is CASSPDWSSYEQYF. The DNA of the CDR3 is TGTGCCAGCAGCCCGGACTGGAGCTCCTACGAGCAGTACTTC.

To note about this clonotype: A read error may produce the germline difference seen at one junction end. The DNA for the CDR3 is TGTGCCAACAGTGGGCCACAGGGGCTCAATGAGCAGTTCTTC. Its protein product is CANSGPQGLNEQFF. The chain uses TRBV25-1 and TRBJ2-1, with TRBD1 matching over 7 bases. The V gene's germline CDR1 is MGHDK and CDR2 SYGVNS. This CDR3 has 14 residues.

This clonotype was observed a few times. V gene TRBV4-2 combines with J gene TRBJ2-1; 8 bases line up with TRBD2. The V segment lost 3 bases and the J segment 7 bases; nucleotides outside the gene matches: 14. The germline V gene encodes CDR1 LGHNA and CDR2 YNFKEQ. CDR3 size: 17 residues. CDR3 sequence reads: CASSHTTGTRLLNEQFF. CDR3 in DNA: TGTGCCAGCAGCCATACCACCGGGACTAGGTTATTGAATGAGCAGTTCTTC.

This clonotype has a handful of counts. CDR3 region: CATAPQLMNTEAFF. CDR3 bases: TGTGCCACCGCCCCGCAGCTAATGAACACTGAAGCTTTCTTT. The gene calls are TRBV12-3 or TRBV12-4 and TRBJ1-1; D call uncertain. The length of the CDR3 is 14 residues. The V and J ends lost 10 bases and 0 bases respectively, with 15 bases between them.

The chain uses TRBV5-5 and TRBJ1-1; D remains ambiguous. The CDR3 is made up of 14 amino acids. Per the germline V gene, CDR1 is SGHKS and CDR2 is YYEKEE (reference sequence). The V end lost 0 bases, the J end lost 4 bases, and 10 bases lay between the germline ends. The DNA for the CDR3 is TGTGCCAGCAGCTTGGGTTCGGGTTCCACTGAAGCTTTCTTT. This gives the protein CASSLGSGSTEAFF.

The CDR3 sequence is CASSAGQGRTDTQYF. CDR3 nucleotides: TGTGCCAGCAGCGCCGGACAGGGGAGGACAGATACGCAGTATTTT. The chain recombines TRBV9 with TRBJ2-3, with 9 positions matching TRBD1. The CDR3 is made up of 15 amino acids. Germline values: CDR1 SGDLS, CDR2 YYNGEE. V lost 3 bases to trimming and J lost 3 bases; unmatched junction nucleotides: 5.

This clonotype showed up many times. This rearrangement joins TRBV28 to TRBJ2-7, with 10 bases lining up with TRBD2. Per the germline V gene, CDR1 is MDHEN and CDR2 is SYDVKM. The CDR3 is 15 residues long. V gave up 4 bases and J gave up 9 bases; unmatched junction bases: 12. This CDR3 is CASSSNSGGLQAQYF. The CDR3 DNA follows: TGTGCCAGCAGTTCAAATAGCGGGGGGCTGCAGGCGCAGTACTTC.

CDR3: CASSNSPAGLAGAAEQFF. In nucleotides, the CDR3 is TGCGCCAGCAGCAACAGTCCCGCGGGACTAGCGGGAGCGGCTGAGCAGTTCTTC. The chain recombines TRBV5-1 with TRBJ2-1; TRBD2 matches 14 bases. After removal of 4 bases from V and 9 bases from J, the junction contained 15 bases not matched to a gene. This CDR3 is 18 amino acids long. Germline V gene sequence: CDR1 SGHRS, CDR2 YFSETQ.

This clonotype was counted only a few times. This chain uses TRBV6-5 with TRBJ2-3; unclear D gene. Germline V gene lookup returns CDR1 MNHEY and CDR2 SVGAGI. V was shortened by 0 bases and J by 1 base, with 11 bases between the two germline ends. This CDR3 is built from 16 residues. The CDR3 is CASSYSTVEGTDTQYF. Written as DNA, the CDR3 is TGTGCCAGCAGTTACTCGACGGTAGAGGGCACAGATACGCAGTATTTT.

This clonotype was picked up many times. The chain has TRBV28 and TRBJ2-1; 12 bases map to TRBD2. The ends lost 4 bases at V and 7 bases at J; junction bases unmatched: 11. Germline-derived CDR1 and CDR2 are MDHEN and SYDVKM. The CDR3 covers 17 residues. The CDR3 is CASSSLKTSGSANEQFF. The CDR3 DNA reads TGTGCCAGCAGTTCGCTTAAGACTAGCGGGAGTGCAAATGAGCAGTTCTTC.

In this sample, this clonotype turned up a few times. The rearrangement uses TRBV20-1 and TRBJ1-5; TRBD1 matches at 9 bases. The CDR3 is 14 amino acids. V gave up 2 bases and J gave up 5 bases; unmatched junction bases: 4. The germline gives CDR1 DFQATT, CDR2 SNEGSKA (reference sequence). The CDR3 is CSARTTGGYQPQHF. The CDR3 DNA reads TGCAGTGCTAGAACGACAGGGGGTTATCAGCCCCAGCATTTT.

This CDR3 reads CASSWPTDSYEQYF. The CDR3 DNA is TGCGCCAGCAGCTGGCCCACAGACTCCTACGAGCAGTACTTC. The V gene is TRBV5-1, the J gene TRBJ2-7; D unresolved. CDR3 length: 14 residues. The germline V gene encodes CDR1 SGHRS and CDR2 YFSETQ. V gave up 3 bases and J gave up 0 bases, with 10 bases separating them.

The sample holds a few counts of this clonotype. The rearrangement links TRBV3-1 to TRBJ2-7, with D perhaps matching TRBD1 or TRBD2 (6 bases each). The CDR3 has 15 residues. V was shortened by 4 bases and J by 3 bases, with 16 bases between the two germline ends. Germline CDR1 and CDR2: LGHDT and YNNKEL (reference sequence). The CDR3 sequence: CASSRGGGFGYEQYF. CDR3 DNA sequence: TGTGCCAGCAGCCGCGGAGGGGGATTCGGCTACGAGCAGTACTTC.

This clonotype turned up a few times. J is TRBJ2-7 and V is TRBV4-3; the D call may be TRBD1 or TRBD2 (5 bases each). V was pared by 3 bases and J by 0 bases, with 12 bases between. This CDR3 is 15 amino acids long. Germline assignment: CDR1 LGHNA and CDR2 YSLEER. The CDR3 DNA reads TGCGCCAGCAGCCAGTTCTCAGGGAGCTCCTACGAGCAGTACTTC. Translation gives CASSQFSGSSYEQYF.

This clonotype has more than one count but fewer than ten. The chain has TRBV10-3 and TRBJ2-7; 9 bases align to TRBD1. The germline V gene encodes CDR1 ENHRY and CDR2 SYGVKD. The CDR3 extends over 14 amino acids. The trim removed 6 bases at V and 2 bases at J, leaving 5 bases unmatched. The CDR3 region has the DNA TGTGCCATCAGGGACGGGACAGGGACCTACGAGCAGTACTTC. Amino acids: CAIRDGTGTYEQYF.

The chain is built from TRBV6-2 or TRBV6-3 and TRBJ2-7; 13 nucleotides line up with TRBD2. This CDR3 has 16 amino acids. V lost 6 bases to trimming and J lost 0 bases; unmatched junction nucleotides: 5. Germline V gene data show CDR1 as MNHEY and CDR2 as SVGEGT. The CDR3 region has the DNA TGTGCCAGCAGACTAGGGACTAGCGGGATCTCCTACGAGCAGTACTTC. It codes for CASRLGTSGISYEQYF.

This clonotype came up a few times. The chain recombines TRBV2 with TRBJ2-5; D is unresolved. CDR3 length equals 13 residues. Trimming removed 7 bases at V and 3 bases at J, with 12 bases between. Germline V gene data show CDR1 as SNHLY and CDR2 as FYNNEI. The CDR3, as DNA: TGTGCCAGCATTAAAGCCAGTAAAGAGACCCAGTACTTC. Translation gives CASIKASKETQYF.

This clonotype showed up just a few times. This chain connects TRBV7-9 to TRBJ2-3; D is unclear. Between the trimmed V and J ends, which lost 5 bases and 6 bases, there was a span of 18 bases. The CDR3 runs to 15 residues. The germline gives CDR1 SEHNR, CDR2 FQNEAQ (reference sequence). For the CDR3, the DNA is TGTGCCAGCAGCCCAGGATCGGGTTTTTTGGATACGCAGTATTTT. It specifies CASSPGSGFLDTQYF.

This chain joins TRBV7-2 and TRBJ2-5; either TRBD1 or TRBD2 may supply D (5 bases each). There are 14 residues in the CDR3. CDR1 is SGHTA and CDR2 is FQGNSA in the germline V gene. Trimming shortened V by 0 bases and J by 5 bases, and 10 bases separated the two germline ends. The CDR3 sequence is CASSLAWDGETQYF. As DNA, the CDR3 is TGTGCCAGCAGCTTAGCCTGGGACGGGGAGACCCAGTACTTC.

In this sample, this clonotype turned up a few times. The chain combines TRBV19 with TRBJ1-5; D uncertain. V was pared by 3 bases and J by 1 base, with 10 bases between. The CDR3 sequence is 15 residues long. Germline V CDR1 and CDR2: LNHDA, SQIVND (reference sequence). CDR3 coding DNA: TGTGCCAGTAGTATGGGCACTTCGAGCAATCAGCCCCAGCATTTT. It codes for CASSMGTSSNQPQHF.

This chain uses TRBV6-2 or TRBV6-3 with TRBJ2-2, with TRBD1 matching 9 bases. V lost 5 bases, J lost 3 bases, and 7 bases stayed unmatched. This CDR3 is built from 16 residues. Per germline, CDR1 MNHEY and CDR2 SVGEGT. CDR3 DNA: TGTGCCAGCAGTCCCGGGACAGGGTACCACACCGGGGAGCTGTTTTTT. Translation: CASSPGTGYHTGELFF.

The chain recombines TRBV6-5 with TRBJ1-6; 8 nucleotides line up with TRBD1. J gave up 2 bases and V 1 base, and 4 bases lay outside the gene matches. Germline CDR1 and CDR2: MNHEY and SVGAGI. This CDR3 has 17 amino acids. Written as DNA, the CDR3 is TGTGCCAGCAGTTACTTTGGCAGGGGGCCCTATAATTCACCCCTCCACTTT. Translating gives CASSYFGRGPYNSPLHF.

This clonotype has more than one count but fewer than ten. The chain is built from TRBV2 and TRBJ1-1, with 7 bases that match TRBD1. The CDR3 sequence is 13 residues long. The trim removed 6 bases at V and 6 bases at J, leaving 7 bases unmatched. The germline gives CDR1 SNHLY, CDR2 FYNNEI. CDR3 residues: CASRKTGAAEAFF. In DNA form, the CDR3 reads TGTGCCAGCAGGAAAACAGGGGCCGCTGAAGCTTTCTTT.

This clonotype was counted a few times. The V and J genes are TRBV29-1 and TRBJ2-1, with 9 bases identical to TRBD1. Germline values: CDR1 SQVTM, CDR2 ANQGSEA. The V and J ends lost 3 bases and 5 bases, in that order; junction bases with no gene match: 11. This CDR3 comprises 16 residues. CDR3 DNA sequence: TGCAGCGTTGAGCCGGACAGGGGAAGGGCTAACAATGAGCAGTTCTTC. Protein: CSVEPDRGRANNEQFF.

In DNA form, the CDR3 reads TGTGCCAGCAGTGATATCGGGGTCTCCTACAATGAGCAGTTCTTC. This encodes CASSDIGVSYNEQFF. The V and J genes are TRBV25-1 and TRBJ2-1; tentative D call: TRBD2 (5 bases). Trimming removed 3 bases from V and 0 bases from J, with 9 bases in between. Germline CDR1 and CDR2: MGHDK and SYGVNS. The CDR3 is 15 residues long.

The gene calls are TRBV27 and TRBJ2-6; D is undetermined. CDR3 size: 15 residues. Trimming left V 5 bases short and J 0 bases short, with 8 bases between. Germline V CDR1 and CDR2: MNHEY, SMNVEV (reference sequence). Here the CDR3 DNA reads TGTGCCAGCAGTGTCCACAACTCTGGGGCCAACGTCCTGACTTTC. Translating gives CASSVHNSGANVLTF.

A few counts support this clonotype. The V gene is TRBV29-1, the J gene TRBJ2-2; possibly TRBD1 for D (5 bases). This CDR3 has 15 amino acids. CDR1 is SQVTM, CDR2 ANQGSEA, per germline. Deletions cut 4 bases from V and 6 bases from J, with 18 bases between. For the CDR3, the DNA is TGCAGCGTTGCCTTTGCAGGGAATGGGGCCGGGGAGCTGTTTTTT. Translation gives CSVAFAGNGAGELFF.

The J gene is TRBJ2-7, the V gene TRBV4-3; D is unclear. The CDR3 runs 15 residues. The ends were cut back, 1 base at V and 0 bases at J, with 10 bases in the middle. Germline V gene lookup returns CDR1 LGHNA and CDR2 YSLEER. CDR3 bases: TGCGCCAGCAGCCAAGTTTCGGACGGCTCCTACGAGCAGTACTTC. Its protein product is CASSQVSDGSYEQYF.

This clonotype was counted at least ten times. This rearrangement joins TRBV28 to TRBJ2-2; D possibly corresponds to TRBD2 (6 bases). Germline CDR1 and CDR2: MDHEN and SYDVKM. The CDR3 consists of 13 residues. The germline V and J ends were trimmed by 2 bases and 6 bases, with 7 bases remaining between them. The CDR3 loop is CASSLREAGELFF. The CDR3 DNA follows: TGTGCCAGCAGTTTAAGGGAGGCCGGGGAGCTGTTTTTT.

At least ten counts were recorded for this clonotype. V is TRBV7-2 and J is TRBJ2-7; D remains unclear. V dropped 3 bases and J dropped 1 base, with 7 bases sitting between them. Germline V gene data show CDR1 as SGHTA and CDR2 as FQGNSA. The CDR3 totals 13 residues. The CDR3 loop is CASSFQRSYEQYF. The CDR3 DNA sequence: TGTGCCAGCAGCTTTCAGAGGTCCTACGAGCAGTACTTC.